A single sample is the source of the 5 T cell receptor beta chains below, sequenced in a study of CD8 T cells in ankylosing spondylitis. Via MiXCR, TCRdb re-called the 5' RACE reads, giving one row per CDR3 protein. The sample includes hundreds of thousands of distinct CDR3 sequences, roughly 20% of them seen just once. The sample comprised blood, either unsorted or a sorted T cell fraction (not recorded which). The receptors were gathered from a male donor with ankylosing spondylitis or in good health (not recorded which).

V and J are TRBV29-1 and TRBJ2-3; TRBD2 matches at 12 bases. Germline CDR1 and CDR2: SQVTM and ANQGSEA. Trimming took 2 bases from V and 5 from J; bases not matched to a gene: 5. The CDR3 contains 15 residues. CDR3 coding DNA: TGCAGCGTTGAAAGGACTAGCGGGATGTTAGATACGCAGTATTTT. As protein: CSVERTSGMLDTQYF.

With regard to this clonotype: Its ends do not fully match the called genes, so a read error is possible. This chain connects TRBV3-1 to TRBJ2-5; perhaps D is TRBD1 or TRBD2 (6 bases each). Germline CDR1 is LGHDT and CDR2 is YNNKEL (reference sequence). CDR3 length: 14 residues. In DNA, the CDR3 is TGTGTCAGCAGCCCCCTACAGGGAGGAGAGACCCAGTACTTC. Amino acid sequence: CVSSPLQGGETQYF.

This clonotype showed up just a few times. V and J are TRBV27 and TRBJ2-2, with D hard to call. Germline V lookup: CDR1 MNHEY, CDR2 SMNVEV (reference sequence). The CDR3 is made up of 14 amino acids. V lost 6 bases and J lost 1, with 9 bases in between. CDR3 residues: CASRYWGNTGELFF. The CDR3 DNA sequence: TGTGCCAGCAGATACTGGGGGAACACCGGGGAGCTGTTTTTT.

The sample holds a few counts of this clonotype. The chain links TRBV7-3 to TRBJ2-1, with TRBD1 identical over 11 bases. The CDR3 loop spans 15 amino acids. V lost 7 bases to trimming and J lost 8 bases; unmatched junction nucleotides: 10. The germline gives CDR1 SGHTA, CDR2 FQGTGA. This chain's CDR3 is CASTETGTGGDEQFF. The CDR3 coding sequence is TGTGCCAGCACCGAAACCGGGACAGGGGGGGATGAGCAGTTCTTC. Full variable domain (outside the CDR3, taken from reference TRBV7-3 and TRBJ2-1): GAGVSQTPSNKVTEKGKYVELRCDPISGHTALYWYRQSLGQGPEFLIYFQGTGAADDSGLPNDRFFAVRPEGSVSTLKIQRTERGDSAVYLCASTETGTGGDEQFFGPGTRLTVL.

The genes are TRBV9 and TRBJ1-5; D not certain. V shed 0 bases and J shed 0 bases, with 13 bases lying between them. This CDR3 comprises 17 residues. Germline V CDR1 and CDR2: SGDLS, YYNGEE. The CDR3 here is CASSVAGQAYSNQPQHF. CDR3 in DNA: TGTGCCAGCAGCGTAGCGGGCCAGGCCTATAGCAATCAGCCCCAGCATTTT.